This TCR beta chain was profiled in a study of blood T cells in healthy people across ages. In regard to this clonotype: Its target is unknown.

General study results and limits: Whereas aged donors had fewer naive CD4+ cells, long-lived donors had more of them and higher diversity.

Primers used in a second PCR of roughly 7 to 11 cycles were a sample-barcoded 5' primer and a J-beta primer mix. Each cDNA molecule was tagged by a template-switch adaptor that had 12 random nucleotides. TCRdb reprocessed the 5' RACE reads via MiXCR and lists one record per CDR3 protein. The sample shows about 830,000 distinct CDR3 sequences, roughly 60% of them seen only once. Samples each yielded at least 5 micrograms of total RNA. The CDR3 totals 15 residues. Germline V gene lookup returns CDR1 LGHDT and CDR2 YNNKEL (reference sequence). Deletions cut 0 bases from V and 3 bases from J, with 11 bases between.

Sequences were obtained from blood. The V gene is TRBV3-1, the J gene TRBJ2-5; D uncertain. This sequence was found in a man aged 25-45 years in good health. The CDR3 here is CASSQDGATKETQYF. CDR3 in DNA: TGTGCCAGCAGCCAAGATGGAGCCACCAAAGAGACCCAGTACTTC.